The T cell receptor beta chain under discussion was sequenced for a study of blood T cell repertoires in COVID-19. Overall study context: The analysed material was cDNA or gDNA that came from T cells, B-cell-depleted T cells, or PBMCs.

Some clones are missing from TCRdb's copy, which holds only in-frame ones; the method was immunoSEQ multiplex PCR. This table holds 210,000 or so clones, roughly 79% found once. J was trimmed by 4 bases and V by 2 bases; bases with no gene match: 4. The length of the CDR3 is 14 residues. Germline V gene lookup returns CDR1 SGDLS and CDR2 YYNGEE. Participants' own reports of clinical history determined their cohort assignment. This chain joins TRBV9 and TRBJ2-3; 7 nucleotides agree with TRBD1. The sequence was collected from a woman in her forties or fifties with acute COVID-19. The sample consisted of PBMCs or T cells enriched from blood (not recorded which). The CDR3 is CASSVRQGSDTQYF. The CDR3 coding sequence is TGTGCCAGCAGCGTTAGACAGGGATCAGATACGCAGTATTTT.